This T cell receptor (beta chain) comes out of a study of OX40 agonist ivuxolimab in advanced cancers. On the study more broadly: The study gave patients intravenous ivuxolimab at 0.01 to 10 mg/kg every 2 weeks. The group had a mean age of around 60 years, ranged from about 23 to 85, and was just under 85% male.

Sequenced by immunoSEQ multiplex PCR; TCRdb stores in-frame clones only, minus some. The sample has roughly 80,000 clones; about 93% are singletons. The ends were cut back, 2 bases at V and 2 bases at J, with 8 bases in the middle. Germline V gene lookup returns CDR1 ENHRY and CDR2 SYGVKD. The CDR3 spans 14 residues. Autoimmune disease history or systemic immunosuppression barred patients. The sequenced sample was CD4+ or CD8+ T cells sorted from blood, obtained in a trial of the OX40 agonist ivuxolimab. The sequence was collected from an adult with an advanced solid tumor such as melanoma, head and neck, liver or kidney cancer. V gene TRBV10-3 combines with J gene TRBJ2-3; TRBD1 is a possible D gene (5 bases). The CDR3 region has the DNA TGTGCCATCAGTGAGAGGGGAAACACAGATACGCAGTATTTT. Encoded protein: CAISERGNTDTQYF.